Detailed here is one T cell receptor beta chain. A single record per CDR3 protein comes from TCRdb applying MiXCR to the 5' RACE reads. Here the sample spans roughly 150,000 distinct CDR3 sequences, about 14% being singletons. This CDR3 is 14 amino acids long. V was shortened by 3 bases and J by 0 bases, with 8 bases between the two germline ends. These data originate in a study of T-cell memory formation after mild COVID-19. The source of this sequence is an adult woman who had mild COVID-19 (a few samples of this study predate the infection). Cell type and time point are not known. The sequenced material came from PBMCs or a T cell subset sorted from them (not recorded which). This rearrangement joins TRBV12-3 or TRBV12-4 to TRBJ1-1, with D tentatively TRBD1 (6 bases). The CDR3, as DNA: TGTGCCAGCAGTTTTGAGGGGGTGAACACTGAAGCTTTCTTT. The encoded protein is CASSFEGVNTEAFF.